Sequencing of this T cell receptor beta chain was carried out in a study of cytomegalovirus exposure and HLA in healthy donors. Study results and limitations: Most TCR beta V segments were productive about 90% or about 30% of the time in an earlier analysis.

A single count supports this clone. The antigen remains undetermined. Germline assignment: CDR1 SNHLY and CDR2 FYNNEI. The V end lost 6 bases, the J end lost 5 bases, and 11 bases lay between the germline ends. This CDR3 has 13 residues. Those who donated were healthy bone marrow donors. At collection, donors were nominally healthy, but unrecorded immune exposures were probable. Primers included in the PCR were 60 Vbeta and 13 Jbeta primers. Profiling relied on immunoSEQ multiplex PCR, and the TCRdb table lists in-frame clones only, not all of them. The sample has under 30,000 clones, about four fifths seen once.

The TCR originated in a male donor in good health and CMV-seronegative. Sequences were obtained from PBMCs. V and J are TRBV2 and TRBJ1-5; possible D gene TRBD1, 5 bases. Here the CDR3 DNA reads TGTGCCAGCAGCCAGACAGATTATCAGCCCCAGCATTTT. It specifies CASSQTDYQPQHF.